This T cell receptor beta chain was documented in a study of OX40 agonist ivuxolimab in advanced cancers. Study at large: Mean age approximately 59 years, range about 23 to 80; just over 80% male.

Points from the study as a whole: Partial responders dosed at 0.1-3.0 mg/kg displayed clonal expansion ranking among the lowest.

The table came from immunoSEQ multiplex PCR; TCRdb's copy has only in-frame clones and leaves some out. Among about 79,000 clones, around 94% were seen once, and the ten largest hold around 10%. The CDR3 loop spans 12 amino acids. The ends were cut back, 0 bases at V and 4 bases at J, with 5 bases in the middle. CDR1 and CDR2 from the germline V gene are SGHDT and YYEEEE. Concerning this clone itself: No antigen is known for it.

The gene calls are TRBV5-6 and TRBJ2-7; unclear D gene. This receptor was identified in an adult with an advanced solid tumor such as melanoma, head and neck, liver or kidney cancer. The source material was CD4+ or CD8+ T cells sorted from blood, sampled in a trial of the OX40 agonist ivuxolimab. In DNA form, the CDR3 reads TGTGCCAGCAGCTTGGGGCAGTACGAGCAGTACTTC. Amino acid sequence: CASSLGQYEQYF.